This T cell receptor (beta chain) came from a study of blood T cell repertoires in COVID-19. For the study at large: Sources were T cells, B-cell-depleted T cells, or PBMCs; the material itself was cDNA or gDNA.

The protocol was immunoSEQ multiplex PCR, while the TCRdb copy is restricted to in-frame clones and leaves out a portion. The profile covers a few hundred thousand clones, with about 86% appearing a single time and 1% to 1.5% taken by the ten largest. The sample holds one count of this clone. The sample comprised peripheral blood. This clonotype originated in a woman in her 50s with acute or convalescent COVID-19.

As DNA, the CDR3 is TGTGCCAGCTCACCACAGGGGCACACTGAAGCTTTCTTT. Translation gives CASSPQGHTEAFF. J is TRBJ1-1 and V is TRBV18; tentatively, D is TRBD1 (5 bases). Trimming removed 1 base from V and 3 bases from J, with 6 bases in between. Germline lookup yields CDR1 KGHSH and CDR2 LQKENI. The CDR3 covers 13 residues.